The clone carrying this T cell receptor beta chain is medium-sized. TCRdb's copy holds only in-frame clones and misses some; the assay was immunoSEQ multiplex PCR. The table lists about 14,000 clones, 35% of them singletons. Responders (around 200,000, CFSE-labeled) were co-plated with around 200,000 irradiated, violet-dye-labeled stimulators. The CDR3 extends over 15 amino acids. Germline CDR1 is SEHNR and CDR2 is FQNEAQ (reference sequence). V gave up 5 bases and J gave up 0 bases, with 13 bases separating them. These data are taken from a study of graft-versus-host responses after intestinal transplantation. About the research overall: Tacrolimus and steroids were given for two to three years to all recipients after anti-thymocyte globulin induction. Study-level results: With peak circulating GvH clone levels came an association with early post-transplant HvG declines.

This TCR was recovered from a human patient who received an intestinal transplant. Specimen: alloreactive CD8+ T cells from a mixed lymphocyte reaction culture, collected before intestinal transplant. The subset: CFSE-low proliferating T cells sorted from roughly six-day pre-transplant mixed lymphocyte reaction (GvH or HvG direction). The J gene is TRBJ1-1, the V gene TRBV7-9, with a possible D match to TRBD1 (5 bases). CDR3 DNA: TGTGCCAGCAGCCTGGGCGGGGGATTGAACACTGAAGCTTTCTTT. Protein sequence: CASSLGGGLNTEAFF.